This T cell receptor beta chain is from a study of blood T cell repertoires in COVID-19. The CDR3 has 16 amino acids. Germline V CDR1 and CDR2: MNHNS, SASEGT. The trim removed 0 bases at V and 5 bases at J, leaving 7 bases unmatched. Repertoires were generated with immunoSEQ multiplex PCR, while TCRdb's copy carries only in-frame clones and drops some. Counted here are 50,000 to 65,000 clones, approximately 86% occurring once; the ten biggest clones make up 13% to 15%. The receptor was isolated from a human donor in a cohort sampled during active COVID-19. The chain links TRBV6-1 to TRBJ2-3; 8 bases agree with TRBD2. Sequenced sample: peripheral blood. CDR3 in amino acids: CASSEAGLGWGDTQYF. The CDR3 DNA is TGTGCCAGCAGTGAAGCGGGACTAGGTTGGGGAGATACGCAGTATTTT.